These T cell receptor beta chains were read from a single sample in a study of T cell responses to AZD1222 COVID-19 vaccine. Data came from immunoSEQ multiplex PCR; TCRdb stores just in-frame clones and leaves some out. Of about 110,000 clones detected, around nine tenths appear once; the ten largest clones hold approximately 3.1%. The sample in question was peripheral blood, obtained on day 0 of MenACWY control vaccination. The source is an adult in good health. The CDR3 runs from the conserved cysteine through the conserved F or W. Only part of the rows carry a size: once, few, many, or a class if the clone is expanded.

clone_size v_call cdr3_aa
few TRBV28 CASNGVKQPQHF
. TRBV5-5 CASSLAWASYEQYF
. TRBV9 CASNPAAGLNTEAFF
. TRBV2 CASSELAGQGGYEQYF
. TRBV5-8 CASSLTGPTYEQYF
. TRBV28 CASSLAGGQREAFF
. TRBV2 CASTAGNTIYF
. TRBV20-1 CILNRGYEQYF
. TRBV5-4 CASSLTSDTQYF
. TRBV15 CATSEGRGGGYGYTF
. TRBV2 CASRLTEAFF
. TRBV24-1 CATSDRDGESGYYGYTF
. TRBV7-3 CASSSDRGWNEQFF